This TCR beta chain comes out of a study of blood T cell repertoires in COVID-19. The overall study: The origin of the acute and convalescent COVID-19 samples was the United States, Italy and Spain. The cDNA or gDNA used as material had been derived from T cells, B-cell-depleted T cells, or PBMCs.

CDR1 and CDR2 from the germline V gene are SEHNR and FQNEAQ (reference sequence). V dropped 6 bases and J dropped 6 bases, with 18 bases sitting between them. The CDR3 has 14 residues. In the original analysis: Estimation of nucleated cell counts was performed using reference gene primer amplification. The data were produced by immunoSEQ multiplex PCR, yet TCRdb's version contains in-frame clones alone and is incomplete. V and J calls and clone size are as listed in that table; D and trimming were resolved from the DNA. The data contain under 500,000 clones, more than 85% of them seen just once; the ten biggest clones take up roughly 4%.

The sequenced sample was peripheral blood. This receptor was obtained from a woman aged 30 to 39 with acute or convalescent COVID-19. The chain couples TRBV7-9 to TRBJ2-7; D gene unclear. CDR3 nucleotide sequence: TGTGCCAGCAGTCCCGGAGCTCCCCTCCTCGAGCAGTACTTC. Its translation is CASSPGAPLLEQYF. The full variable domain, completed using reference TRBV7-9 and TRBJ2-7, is DTGVSQNPRHKITKRGQNVTFRCDPISEHNRLYWYRQTLGQGPEFLTYFQNEAQLEKSRLLSDRFSAERPKGSFSTLEIQRTEQGDSAMYLCASSPGAPLLEQYFGPGTRLTVT.